These 7 T cell receptor beta chains were sequenced from one sample in a study of OX40 agonist ivuxolimab in advanced cancers. Clones were read by immunoSEQ multiplex PCR, and TCRdb kept only the in-frame ones, dropping some. The data contain 65,000 or so clones, roughly 80% of them singletons. The sequenced sample was CD4+ or CD8+ T cells sorted from blood, obtained in a trial of the OX40 agonist ivuxolimab. These TCRs come from an adult with an advanced solid tumor such as melanoma, head and neck, liver or kidney cancer.

V gene TRBV7-2 combines with J gene TRBJ1-2; perhaps TRBD1 as D (5 bases). CDR3 length: 16 amino acids. Germline V gives CDR1 SGHTA, CDR2 FQGNSA. Between the trimmed V and J ends, which lost 0 bases and 5 bases, there was a span of 16 bases. The CDR3 sequence: CASSLAGMGLGYGYTF. The CDR3 nucleotides read TGTGCCAGCAGCTTAGCGGGGATGGGGCTGGGGTATGGCTACACCTTC.

In its sample, this clone was seen a few times. This chain connects TRBV30 to TRBJ1-5, with D perhaps TRBD1 (5 bases). The CDR3 is made up of 14 amino acids. Trimming left V 0 bases short and J 5 bases short, with 11 bases between. Germline lookup yields CDR1 GTSNPN and CDR2 SVGIG (reference sequence). The CDR3 DNA reads as TGTGCCTGGAGTGTACGGGGGAATTATCAGCCCCAGCATTTT. Residues: CAWSVRGNYQPQHF.

This clone has at least ten counts. The CDR3 bases are TGTGCCATCAGTGGTCCGGGGAATCAGCCCCAGCATTTT. This sequence encodes CAISGPGNQPQHF. The chain links TRBV10-3 to TRBJ1-5; D unclear. CDR3 length equals 13 residues. The V end was cut by 4 bases, the J end by 4 bases, with 8 bases between. Germline values: CDR1 ENHRY, CDR2 SYGVKD.

The chain is built from TRBV6-1 and TRBJ2-7; TRBD1 aligns across 12 bases. Germline CDR1 and CDR2: MNHNS and SASEGT. The CDR3 length is 15 residues. Germline trimming cut 1 base from V and 7 bases from J; bases unmatched to any gene: 5. This CDR3 reads CASSEVGTGGEEQYF. DNA of the CDR3: TGTGCCAGCAGTGAAGTTGGGACAGGGGGCGAGGAGCAGTACTTC.

This sequence joins TRBV27 and TRBJ2-3; 9 bases map to TRBD2. V lost 7 bases to trimming and J lost 6 bases; unmatched junction nucleotides: 8. The germline CDR1 and CDR2 sequences are MNHEY and SMNVEV (reference sequence). The CDR3 runs to 14 residues. The DNA of the CDR3 is TGTGCCAGCAAAGTAGCGGGGGCTACGGATACGCAGTATTTT. Amino acids: CASKVAGATDTQYF.

The V call is TRBV11-3, the J call TRBJ2-7; 7 bases line up with TRBD1. With 5 bases clipped from V and 0 bases from J, the junction kept 4 bases outside the gene matches. This CDR3 is 14 amino acids long. CDR1 and CDR2 from the germline V gene are SGHNT and YENEEA. The CDR3 here is CASSPRDSSYEQYF. The CDR3 DNA reads TGTGCCAGCAGCCCAAGGGACAGCTCCTACGAGCAGTACTTC. Drawing the rest from reference TRBV11-3 and TRBJ2-7, the complete variable domain is EAGVVQSPRYKIIEKKQPVAFWCNPISGHNTLYWYLQNLGQGPELLIRYENEEAVDDSQLPKDRFSAERLKGVDSTLKIQPAELGDSAVYLCASSPRDSSYEQYFGPGTRLTVT.

This chain uses TRBV2 with TRBJ1-3; D might be TRBD1 (5 bases). CDR3 length: 15 residues. Trimming removed 2 bases at V and 4 bases at J, with 12 bases between. CDR1 SNHLY and CDR2 FYNNEI come from the germline V gene. The CDR3 loop reads CASSEWTRPGNTIYF. Written as DNA, the CDR3 is TGTGCCAGCAGTGAATGGACACGACCAGGAAACACCATATATTTT.